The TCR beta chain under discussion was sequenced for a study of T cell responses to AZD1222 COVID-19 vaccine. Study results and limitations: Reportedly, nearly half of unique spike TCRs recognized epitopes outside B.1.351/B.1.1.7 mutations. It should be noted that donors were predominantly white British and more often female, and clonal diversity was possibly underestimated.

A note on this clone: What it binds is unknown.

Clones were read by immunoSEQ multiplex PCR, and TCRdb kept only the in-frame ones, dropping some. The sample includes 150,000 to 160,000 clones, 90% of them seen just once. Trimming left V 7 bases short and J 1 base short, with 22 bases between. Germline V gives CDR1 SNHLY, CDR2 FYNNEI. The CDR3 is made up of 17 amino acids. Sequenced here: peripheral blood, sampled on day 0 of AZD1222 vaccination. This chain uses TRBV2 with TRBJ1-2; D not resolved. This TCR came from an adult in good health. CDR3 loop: CASTGVGGPKDNYGYTF. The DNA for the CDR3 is TGTGCCAGCACGGGTGTTGGAGGTCCAAAGGATAACTATGGCTACACCTTC.